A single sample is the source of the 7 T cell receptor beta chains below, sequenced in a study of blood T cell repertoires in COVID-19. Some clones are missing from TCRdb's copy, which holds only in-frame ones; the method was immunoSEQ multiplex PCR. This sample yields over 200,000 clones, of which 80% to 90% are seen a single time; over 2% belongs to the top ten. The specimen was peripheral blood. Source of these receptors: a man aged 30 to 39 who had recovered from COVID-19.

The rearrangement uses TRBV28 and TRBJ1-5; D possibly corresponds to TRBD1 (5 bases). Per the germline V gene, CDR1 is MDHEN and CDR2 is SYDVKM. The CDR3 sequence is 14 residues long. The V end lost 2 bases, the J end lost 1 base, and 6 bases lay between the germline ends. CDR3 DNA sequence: TGTGCCAGCAGTTTAGGGGGGAGCAATCAGCCCCAGCATTTT. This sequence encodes CASSLGGSNQPQHF.

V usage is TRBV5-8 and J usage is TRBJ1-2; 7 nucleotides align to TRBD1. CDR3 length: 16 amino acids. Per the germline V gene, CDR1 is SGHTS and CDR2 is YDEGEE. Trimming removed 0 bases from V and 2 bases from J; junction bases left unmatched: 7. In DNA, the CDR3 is TGTGCCAGCAGCTTGGCTTGGCAGGGGGGAAACTATGGCTACACCTTC. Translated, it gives CASSLAWQGGNYGYTF.

The CDR3 reads CASSESPGQGNSPLHF. The CDR3 coding sequence is TGCGCCAGCAGCGAATCTCCCGGACAGGGAAATTCACCCCTCCACTTT. The chain employs TRBV10-1 and TRBJ1-6; TRBD1 agrees at 8 bases. V was clipped by 6 bases and J by 7 bases; unmatched bases: 11. The CDR3 has 16 residues. The germline CDR1 and CDR2 sequences are WNHNN and SYGVQD (reference sequence).

Here the CDR3 DNA reads TGCGCCAGCAGCTTGGGGGAGTCCCTTACTAGCACAGATACGCAGTATTTT. It specifies CASSLGESLTSTDTQYF. V and J are TRBV5-1 and TRBJ2-3, with a weak D call TRBD2 (5 bases). V was pared by 0 bases and J by 0 bases, with 14 bases between. This CDR3 region has 17 residues. The germline CDR1 and CDR2 sequences are SGHRS and YFSETQ.

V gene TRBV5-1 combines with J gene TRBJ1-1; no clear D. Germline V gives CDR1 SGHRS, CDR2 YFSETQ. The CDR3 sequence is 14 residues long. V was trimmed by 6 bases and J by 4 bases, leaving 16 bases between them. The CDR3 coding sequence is TGCGCCAGCACCCTACAGAACCCCGGCACTGAAGCTTTCTTT. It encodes CASTLQNPGTEAFF.

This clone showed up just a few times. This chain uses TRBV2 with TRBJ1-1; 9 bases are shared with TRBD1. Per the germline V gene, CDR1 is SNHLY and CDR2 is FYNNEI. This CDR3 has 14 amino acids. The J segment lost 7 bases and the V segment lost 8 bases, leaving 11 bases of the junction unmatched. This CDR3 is CASSKIDRGGEAFF. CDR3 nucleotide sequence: TGTGCCAGCTCGAAAATAGACAGGGGGGGTGAAGCTTTCTTT.

The chain's CDR3 is CATHKTDRLQAYEQYF. As DNA, the CDR3 is TGTGCCACGCACAAAACTGACAGGCTTCAGGCCTACGAGCAGTACTTC. V gene TRBV6-6 combines with J gene TRBJ2-7; D perhaps matches TRBD1 (6 bases). V dropped 10 bases and J dropped 2 bases, with 24 bases sitting between them. The length of the CDR3 is 16 residues. Per the germline V gene, CDR1 is MNHNY and CDR2 is SVGAGI (reference sequence).